The clone carrying this T cell receptor beta chain was detected only a few times. The antigen remains undetermined. This sample is part of a study of T cell responses to AZD1222 COVID-19 vaccine. Data came from immunoSEQ multiplex PCR; TCRdb stores just in-frame clones and leaves some out. This sample has roughly 180,000 clones, with about nine tenths found just once. Overall study results and limits: Among spike-specific TCRs, nearly half reportedly target unmutated variant regions. Among vaccine-associated CD4 TCRs, coverage spanned spike, with dominance at 160-218 and 743-854.

V shed 6 bases and J shed 0 bases, with 12 bases lying between them. The germline V gene has CDR1 MNHEY and CDR2 SMNVEV (reference sequence). This CDR3 has 15 residues. The sequence came from an adult in good health. The specimen was peripheral blood, collected on day 0 of AZD1222 vaccination. The chain uses TRBV27 and TRBJ1-5, with D maybe TRBD1 (5 bases). The CDR3 is CASSSGTDSNQPQHF. Here the CDR3 DNA reads TGTGCCAGCAGCTCCGGGACGGATAGCAATCAGCCCCAGCATTTT.